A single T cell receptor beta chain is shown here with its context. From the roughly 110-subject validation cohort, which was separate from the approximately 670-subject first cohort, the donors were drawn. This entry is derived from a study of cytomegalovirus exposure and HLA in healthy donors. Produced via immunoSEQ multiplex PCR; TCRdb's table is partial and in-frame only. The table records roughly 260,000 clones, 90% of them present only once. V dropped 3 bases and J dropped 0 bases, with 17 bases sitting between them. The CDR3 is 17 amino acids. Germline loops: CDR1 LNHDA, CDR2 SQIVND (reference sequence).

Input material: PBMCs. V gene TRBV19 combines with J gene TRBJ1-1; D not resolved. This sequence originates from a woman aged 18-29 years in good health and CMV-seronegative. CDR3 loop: CASSINLLRIMNTEAFF. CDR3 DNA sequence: TGTGCCAGTAGTATTAATCTTTTGAGGATCATGAACACTGAAGCTTTCTTT.